The 27 T cell receptor beta chains listed next were all sequenced from one sample in a study of blood T cell repertoires in COVID-19. Repertoires were generated with immunoSEQ multiplex PCR, while TCRdb's copy carries only in-frame clones and drops some. Found here are 240,000 or so clones, approximately 90% of them singletons; the top ten hold over 7.5%. The source material was PBMCs or T cells enriched from blood (not recorded which). These receptors were collected from a man in his forties who had recovered from COVID-19.

The V and J genes are TRBV6-5 and TRBJ1-1; perhaps TRBD1 as D (6 bases). Germline V gives CDR1 MNHEY, CDR2 SVGAGI. The CDR3 totals 15 residues. Trimming took 7 bases from V and 0 from J, leaving 15 bases between them. The chain's CDR3 is CASKAREGVNTEAFF. The CDR3 DNA sequence: TGTGCCAGCAAGGCCCGGGAGGGGGTGAACACTGAAGCTTTCTTT.

The chain joins TRBV4-1 to TRBJ1-1; D possibly corresponds to TRBD1 (6 bases). The CDR3 is 17 residues long. Germline-derived CDR1 and CDR2 are MGHRA and YSYEKL. The V and J ends lost 3 bases and 0 bases respectively, with 17 bases between them. In DNA form, the CDR3 reads TGCGCCAGCAGCCAGCCTATGACAGGACCCTTGAACACTGAAGCTTTCTTT. It is translated as CASSQPMTGPLNTEAFF.

The chain carries TRBV3-1 (or the pseudogene TRBV3-2) and TRBJ1-1; D is unclear. Germline V lookup: CDR1 LGHDT, CDR2 YNNKEL (reference sequence). CDR3 size: 15 residues. V lost 0 bases and J lost 0, with 8 bases in between. The DNA of the CDR3 is TGTGCCAGCAGCCAAGATTGGCAGGTGAACACTGAAGCTTTCTTT. It translates to CASSQDWQVNTEAFF.

There are a few counts of this clone. This chain connects TRBV6-1 to TRBJ1-5; a possible D gene is TRBD1 (5 bases). This CDR3 region has 16 residues. The ends were cut back, 3 bases at V and 3 bases at J, with 15 bases in the middle. Per the germline V gene, CDR1 is MNHNS and CDR2 is SASEGT. The CDR3 DNA reads as TGTGCCAGCAGTGAGGAAGGGGCTGGTGCCAATCAGCCCCAGCATTTT. Translation: CASSEEGAGANQPQHF.

V and J are TRBV7-8 and TRBJ2-7, with 9 bases fitting TRBD2. J gave up 4 bases and V 5 bases, and 15 bases lay outside the gene matches. Germline V gene sequence: CDR1 SGHVS, CDR2 FQNEAQ. The CDR3 totals 17 residues. This chain's CDR3 is CASSPLGGTSGLYEQYF. The DNA of the CDR3 is TGTGCCAGCAGCCCCCTCGGGGGAACTAGCGGGTTATACGAGCAGTACTTC.

This chain links TRBV30 with TRBJ1-1, with 12 bases aligning to TRBD1. The CDR3 loop spans 14 amino acids. Germline V gives CDR1 GTSNPN, CDR2 SVGIG (reference sequence). With V trimmed by 3 bases and J by 11 bases, 10 bases remained unmatched. This CDR3 is CAWSGPGQGAGAFF. CDR3 DNA: TGTGCCTGGAGCGGTCCGGGACAGGGGGCAGGGGCTTTCTTT.

The chain links TRBV5-6 to TRBJ2-1; possibly TRBD2 for D (6 bases). Trimming shortened V by 6 bases and J by 0 bases, and 10 bases separated the two germline ends. Germline assignment: CDR1 SGHDT and CDR2 YYEEEE. The CDR3 loop spans 14 amino acids. The CDR3 DNA follows: TGTGCCAGCATAGGACTACCCTCCTACAATGAGCAGTTCTTC. It codes for CASIGLPSYNEQFF. Supplemented by reference TRBV5-6 and TRBJ2-1, the full variable domain reads DAGVTQSPTHLIKTRGQQVTLRCSPKSGHDTVSWYQQALGQGPQFIFQYYEEEERQRGNFPDRFSGHQFPNYSSELNVNALLLGDSALYLCASIGLPSYNEQFFGPGTRLTVL.

The DNA of the CDR3 is TGTGCCAGCAGCGAGACAGAAGCCTACGAGCAGTACTTC. Protein product: CASSETEAYEQYF. The chain recombines TRBV5-6 with TRBJ2-7, with TRBD1 as a possible D gene (5 bases). Germline lookup yields CDR1 SGHDT and CDR2 YYEEEE. Trimming removed 4 bases at V and 2 bases at J, with 10 bases between. The CDR3 covers 13 residues.

This sequence joins TRBV5-4 and TRBJ2-1, with D tentatively TRBD1 (5 bases). CDR1 SGHNT and CDR2 YYREEE come from the germline V gene (reference sequence). V was clipped by 2 bases and J by 1 base, with 7 bases between them. This CDR3 contains 14 residues. Here the CDR3 reads CASSLSGSYNEQFF. DNA of the CDR3: TGTGCCAGCAGCTTATCAGGGTCCTACAATGAGCAGTTCTTC. Looking up the rest from reference TRBV5-4 and TRBJ2-1 gives the full variable domain: ETGVTQSPTHLIKTRGQQVTLRCSSQSGHNTVSWYQQALGQGPQFIFQYYREEENGRGNFPPRFSGLQFPNYSSELNVNALELDDSALYLCASSLSGSYNEQFFGPGTRLTVL.

The chain carries TRBV18 and TRBJ2-1; 7 bases line up with TRBD1. This CDR3 has 15 amino acids. The junction had 5 bases not matched to a gene; V was cut back by 1 base and J by 5 bases. The V gene's germline CDR1 is KGHSH and CDR2 LQKENI. The CDR3 loop is CASSPLDRSHNEQFF. CDR3 DNA: TGTGCCAGCTCACCACTGGACAGGTCTCACAATGAGCAGTTCTTC.

The chain recombines TRBV7-2 with TRBJ1-1; D is unclear. The V gene's germline CDR1 is SGHTA and CDR2 FQGNSA. V was trimmed by 4 bases and J by 6 bases, leaving 12 bases between them. This CDR3 region has 13 residues. The CDR3 is CASSSHPGSEAFF. CDR3 sequence (DNA): TGTGCCAGCAGCTCCCATCCGGGATCTGAAGCTTTCTTT. Looking up the rest from reference TRBV7-2 and TRBJ1-1 gives the full variable domain: GAGVSQSPSNKVTEKGKDVELRCDPISGHTALYWYRQSLGQGLEFLIYFQGNSAPDKSGLPSDRFSAERTGGSVSTLTIQRTQQEDSAVYLCASSSHPGSEAFFGQGTRLTVV.

The J gene is TRBJ2-2, the V gene TRBV4-2, with 9 nucleotides matching TRBD1. Unmatched junction bases numbered 2, after V lost 1 base and J lost 5 bases. This CDR3 comprises 15 residues. Germline V gene sequence: CDR1 LGHNA, CDR2 YNFKEQ. The CDR3 coding sequence is TGTGCCAGCAGCCAAGTGGGACAGGGAACCGGGGAGCTGTTTTTT. It translates to CASSQVGQGTGELFF.

The CDR3 is CASSQPGQGLGNSPLHF. In nucleotides, the CDR3 is TGTGCCAGCAGCCAGCCGGGACAGGGTCTAGGAAATTCACCCCTCCACTTT. V is TRBV3-1 (or the pseudogene TRBV3-2) and J is TRBJ1-6; 9 bases agree with TRBD1. This CDR3 spans 17 amino acids. The germline gives CDR1 LGHDT, CDR2 YNNKEL (reference sequence). The trim removed 3 bases at V and 7 bases at J, leaving 10 bases unmatched.

This rearrangement joins TRBV7-8 to TRBJ1-2, with D possibly matching TRBD1 (6 bases). Trimming left V 2 bases short and J 7 bases short, with 20 bases between. This CDR3 is built from 16 residues. Germline values: CDR1 SGHVS, CDR2 FQNEAQ. The CDR3 reads CASSLNRKRGAAGYTF. CDR3 DNA sequence: TGTGCCAGCAGCTTAAACCGAAAACGGGGGGCCGCTGGCTACACCTTC.

The table lists this clone with a few counts. The CDR3 DNA reads as TGTGCCAGCAGTTTCCCCGGGTGGGTTTTCACTGAAGCTTTCTTT. It codes for CASSFPGWVFTEAFF. The chain has TRBV27 and TRBJ1-1, with unresolved D. Germline V gene lookup returns CDR1 MNHEY and CDR2 SMNVEV (reference sequence). Trimming pared 3 bases from V and 4 bases from J, leaving 15 bases between. The CDR3 is made up of 15 amino acids.

This clone was counted once. The chain is built from TRBV18 and TRBJ1-1, with 7 positions matching TRBD1. From germline, CDR1 is KGHSH and CDR2 LQKENI. The junction had 15 bases not matched to a gene; V was cut back by 3 bases and J by 11 bases. The CDR3 is made up of 15 amino acids. CDR3 region: CASSPLSRDSRFAFF. CDR3 coding DNA: TGTGCCAGCTCACCGTTGTCGCGGGACAGCCGATTTGCTTTCTTT.

The rearrangement joins TRBV5-4 to TRBJ2-3, with 12 bases lining up with TRBD2. This CDR3 has 16 amino acids. V was pared by 5 bases and J by 0 bases, with 4 bases of the junction left unmatched. From germline, CDR1 is SGHNT and CDR2 YYREEE (reference sequence). Written as DNA, the CDR3 is TGTGCCAGCAGTTCCCTAGCGGGGGGGAGCACAGATACGCAGTATTTT. As protein: CASSSLAGGSTDTQYF.

In nucleotides, the CDR3 is TGCGCCAGCAGCCCGCGAAGCCCGGGACTAGCGGGAGGCACCGGGGAGCTGTTTTTT. It is translated as CASSPRSPGLAGGTGELFF. The rearrangement joins TRBV4-1 to TRBJ2-2, with TRBD2 matching over 15 bases. The germline gives CDR1 MGHRA, CDR2 YSYEKL. V lost 4 bases and J lost 4; bases outside the gene matches: 10. The CDR3 extends over 19 amino acids.

The gene calls are TRBV7-2 and TRBJ2-3, with D maybe TRBD2 (6 bases). The CDR3 runs to 14 residues. Germline CDR1 is SGHTA and CDR2 is FQGNSA. V shed 5 bases and J shed 1 base, with 10 bases lying between them. For the CDR3, the DNA is TGTGCCAGCAGCCCGTCTAGCGGCACAGATACGCAGTATTTT. Translation: CASSPSSGTDTQYF.

The rearrangement links TRBV11-3 to TRBJ2-3; TRBD2 matches 8 bases. This CDR3 spans 17 amino acids. V gave up 1 base and J gave up 0 bases; unmatched junction bases: 6. The germline V gene encodes CDR1 SGHNT and CDR2 YENEEA. The CDR3 nucleotides are TGTGCCAGCAGCTTAGTCGGGCGGGGGGTTAGCACAGATACGCAGTATTTT. The encoded protein is CASSLVGRGVSTDTQYF. The full variable domain, in which reference TRBV11-3 and TRBJ2-3 provide the parts outside the CDR3, is EAGVVQSPRYKIIEKKQPVAFWCNPISGHNTLYWYLQNLGQGPELLIRYENEEAVDDSQLPKDRFSAERLKGVDSTLKIQPAELGDSAVYLCASSLVGRGVSTDTQYFGPGTRLTVL.

The J gene is TRBJ2-7, the V gene TRBV6-4, with 7 bases matching TRBD1. The CDR3 totals 14 residues. Germline CDR1 reads MRHNA; CDR2 reads SNTAGT. The ends lost 3 bases at V and 0 bases at J; junction bases unmatched: 2. The CDR3 nucleotides read TGTGCCAGCAGTGAGACAGGGACCTCCTACGAGCAGTACTTC. Its translation: CASSETGTSYEQYF.

This clone was picked up a small number of times. The genes are TRBV5-5 and TRBJ2-1; no reliable D call. Germline CDR1 and CDR2: SGHKS and YYEKEE (reference sequence). This CDR3 is built from 14 residues. V shed 0 bases and J shed 4 bases, with 8 bases lying between them. The CDR3 loop is CASSLGAGYNEQFF. For the CDR3, the DNA is TGTGCCAGCAGCTTGGGGGCAGGTTACAATGAGCAGTTCTTC.

The gene calls are TRBV6-5 and TRBJ2-6; no definite D call. CDR1 and CDR2 (germline): MNHEY, SVGAGI. The CDR3 totals 14 residues. V lost 6 bases and J lost 0, with 6 bases in between. The CDR3: CASSSVSGANVLTF. In nucleotides, the CDR3 is TGTGCCAGCAGCTCCGTCTCTGGGGCCAACGTCCTGACTTTC.

The rearrangement links TRBV6-5 to TRBJ1-2, with TRBD1 matching 8 bases. This CDR3 contains 15 residues. CDR1 and CDR2 (germline): MNHEY, SVGAGI. V lost 6 bases, J lost 0 bases, and 6 bases stayed unmatched. The CDR3 reads CASSRQGYANYGYTF. In DNA form, the CDR3 reads TGTGCCAGCAGCAGACAGGGGTATGCTAACTATGGCTACACCTTC.

The rearrangement links TRBV14 to TRBJ1-1; 7 bases are a match to TRBD1. The CDR3 loop spans 12 amino acids. Germline V lookup: CDR1 SGHDN, CDR2 FVKESK. Germline trimming cut 8 bases from V and 5 bases from J; bases unmatched to any gene: 5. The CDR3 region has the DNA TGTGCCAGCGGGGCGGACAGGACTGAAGCTTTCTTT. Its protein product is CASGADRTEAFF. The full variable domain, its missing parts supplied by reference TRBV14 and TRBJ1-1, is EAGVTQFPSHSVIEKGQTVTLRCDPISGHDNLYWYRRVMGKEIKFLLHFVKESKQDESGMPNNRFLAERTGGTYSTLKVQPAELEDSGVYFCASGADRTEAFFGQGTRLTVV.

This CDR3 reads CASSFWQTTGELFF. The CDR3 nucleotides read TGTGCCAGCAGTTTTTGGCAGACTACCGGGGAGCTGTTTTTT. The rearrangement joins TRBV27 to TRBJ2-2; D gene unclear. CDR3 length: 14 amino acids. Trimming removed 3 bases from V and 5 bases from J, with 10 bases in between. Germline assignment: CDR1 MNHEY and CDR2 SMNVEV (reference sequence).

The rearrangement uses TRBV28 and TRBJ2-7; TRBD2 might be the D (6 bases). Trimming shortened V by 3 bases and J by 6 bases, and 15 bases separated the two germline ends. Germline lookup yields CDR1 MDHEN and CDR2 SYDVKM. The CDR3 runs to 14 residues. CDR3 protein: CASSFGGGVVEQYF. The CDR3 DNA is TGTGCCAGCAGTTTTGGGGGAGGTGTCGTCGAGCAGTACTTC.